This is a list of T cell receptor beta chains from one sample in a study of T cells in localized non-small cell lung cancer. Produced via immunoSEQ multiplex PCR; TCRdb's table is partial and in-frame only. The sample holds tens of thousands of clones; around 84% are singletons and the top ten take about 1.5%. The sequences come from peripheral blood, collected before any cancer treatment. The receptors were gathered from an older female donor with stage I lung adenocarcinoma. Both conserved end residues are part of each CDR3. Fields, in order: clone size, D gene, V gene, J gene, CDR3 length, CDR3 protein, CDR3 DNA. D genes are given only for firm matches. Only some rows state a clone size, as once, few, many or a class for expanded clones.

abundance: NA
d_gene: NA
v_gene: TRBV4-2
j_gene: TRBJ1-3
len: 15
CDR3aa: CASSQDFGAGNTIYF
CDR3nt: TGTGCCAGCAGCCAAGATTTTGGGGCGGGAAACACCATATATTTT

abundance: NA
d_gene: TRBD2
v_gene: TRBV5-1
j_gene: TRBJ2-1
len: 16
CDR3aa: CASSHNSGRLTNEQFF
CDR3nt: TGCGCCAGCAGCCATAATAGCGGGAGGTTAACCAATGAGCAGTTCTTC

abundance: NA
d_gene: NA
v_gene: TRBV5-3
j_gene: TRBJ2-7
len: 11
CDR3aa: CARSTPYEQYF
CDR3nt: TGTGCCAGAAGCACCCCCTACGAGCAGTACTTC

abundance: NA
d_gene: NA
v_gene: TRBV5-1
j_gene: TRBJ2-7
len: 14
CDR3aa: CASSFKVSNYEQYF
CDR3nt: TGCGCCAGCAGCTTCAAGGTCTCCAACTACGAGCAGTACTTC

abundance: NA
d_gene: TRBD2
v_gene: TRBV28
j_gene: TRBJ2-1
len: 16
CDR3aa: CASRPGLRGSNNEQFF
CDR3nt: TGTGCCAGCAGGCCGGGACTCCGCGGGAGTAACAATGAGCAGTTCTTC

abundance: NA
d_gene: TRBD2
v_gene: TRBV11-1
j_gene: TRBJ2-3
len: 15
CDR3aa: CASSLVRLAADTQYF
CDR3nt: TGTGCCAGCAGCTTAGTACGACTAGCGGCAGATACGCAGTATTTT

abundance: NA
d_gene: TRBD2
v_gene: TRBV28
j_gene: TRBJ2-1
len: 16
CDR3aa: CASISPRLAGGNEQFF
CDR3nt: TGTGCCAGCATCTCCCCCCGGCTAGCGGGAGGTAATGAGCAGTTCTTC

abundance: NA
d_gene: NA
v_gene: TRBV27
j_gene: TRBJ2-5
len: 11
CDR3aa: CASREQETQYF
CDR3nt: TGTGCCAGCAGGGAACAAGAGACCCAGTACTTC

abundance: NA
d_gene: NA
v_gene: TRBV25-1
j_gene: TRBJ2-1
len: 15
CDR3aa: CASSARRPSYNEQFF
CDR3nt: TGTGCCAGCAGTGCCAGAAGACCCTCCTACAATGAGCAGTTCTTC

abundance: NA
d_gene: TRBD1
v_gene: TRBV7-6
j_gene: TRBJ2-1
len: 15
CDR3aa: CASSFGTGFRNEQFF
CDR3nt: TGTGCCAGCAGCTTCGGGACAGGGTTTCGCAATGAGCAGTTCTTC

abundance: NA
d_gene: NA
v_gene: TRBV5-8
j_gene: TRBJ2-7
len: 14
CDR3aa: CASSLVRDPYEQYF
CDR3nt: TGTGCCAGCAGCTTGGTTCGGGACCCGTACGAGCAGTACTTC

abundance: few
d_gene: NA
v_gene: TRBV2
j_gene: TRBJ1-5
len: 13
CDR3aa: CASSGSSNQPQHF
CDR3nt: TGTGCCAGCAGTGGAAGTAGCAATCAGCCCCAGCATTTT

abundance: NA
d_gene: NA
v_gene: TRBV28
j_gene: TRBJ2-5
len: 17
CDR3aa: CASSLGSRVRLQETQYF
CDR3nt: TGTGCCAGCAGCCTTGGGTCCAGGGTCCGACTACAAGAGACCCAGTACTTC

abundance: once
d_gene: NA
v_gene: TRBV27
j_gene: TRBJ2-7
len: 11
CDR3aa: CGPRSPYEQYF
CDR3nt: TGTGGCCCTAGAAGCCCCTACGAGCAGTACTTC

abundance: NA
d_gene: TRBD2
v_gene: TRBV11-3
j_gene: TRBJ2-3
len: 17
CDR3aa: CASSLDGVAGGGDTQYF
CDR3nt: TGTGCCAGCAGCTTAGATGGGGTAGCGGGGGGCGGAGATACGCAGTATTTT

abundance: NA
d_gene: NA
v_gene: TRBV10-1
j_gene: TRBJ2-3
len: 14
CDR3aa: CASSAGDHFDTQYF
CDR3nt: TGCGCCAGCAGTGCGGGGGATCATTTTGATACGCAGTATTTT

abundance: once
d_gene: NA
v_gene: TRBV5-4
j_gene: TRBJ2-3
len: 15
CDR3aa: CASSFGTHSTDTQYF
CDR3nt: TGTGCCAGCAGCTTCGGGACACATAGCACAGATACGCAGTATTTT

abundance: NA
d_gene: NA
v_gene: TRBV19
j_gene: TRBJ1-2
len: 15
CDR3aa: CASSMDWQGIYGYTF
CDR3nt: TGTGCCAGTAGTATGGATTGGCAGGGGATCTATGGCTACACCTTC

abundance: once
d_gene: NA
v_gene: TRBV6-5
j_gene: TRBJ2-3
len: 14
CDR3aa: CASSPVGGLDTQYF
CDR3nt: TGTGCCAGCAGCCCCGTCGGGGGCTTAGATACGCAGTATTTT

abundance: once
d_gene: NA
v_gene: TRBV11-2
j_gene: TRBJ2-1
len: 15
CDR3aa: CASSLDGLIRDEQFF
CDR3nt: TGTGCCAGCAGCTTAGACGGCCTGATCCGTGATGAGCAGTTCTTC

abundance: NA
d_gene: TRBD2
v_gene: TRBV7-2
j_gene: TRBJ2-7
len: 14
CDR3aa: CASSPGTSSYEQYF
CDR3nt: TGTGCCAGCAGCCCCGGGACTAGTTCCTACGAGCAGTACTTC

abundance: NA
d_gene: TRBD1
v_gene: TRBV19
j_gene: TRBJ1-1
len: 15
CDR3aa: CASSIRDSLISGAFF
CDR3nt: TGTGCCAGTAGTATACGGGACAGTTTAATTTCAGGAGCTTTCTTT

abundance: NA
d_gene: TRBD2
v_gene: TRBV2
j_gene: TRBJ2-5
len: 14
CDR3aa: CASRGSSGYETQYF
CDR3nt: TGTGCCAGCAGGGGATCTAGCGGGTATGAGACCCAGTACTTC

abundance: NA
d_gene: TRBD1
v_gene: TRBV7-2
j_gene: TRBJ2-2
len: 16
CDR3aa: CASSESRGQGPTGLFF
CDR3nt: TGTGCCAGCAGCGAATCCCGGGGACAGGGGCCAACCGGGCTGTTTTTT

abundance: few
d_gene: NA
v_gene: TRBV5-1
j_gene: TRBJ1-1
len: 13
CDR3aa: CASSTEVNTEAFF
CDR3nt: TGCGCCAGCAGCACGGAGGTGAACACTGAAGCTTTCTTT

abundance: NA
d_gene: NA
v_gene: TRBV6-6
j_gene: TRBJ2-5
len: 14
CDR3aa: CASTLRGGQETQYF
CDR3nt: TGTGCCAGCACCCTCAGAGGGGGCCAAGAGACCCAGTACTTC

abundance: NA
d_gene: NA
v_gene: TRBV2
j_gene: TRBJ2-1
len: 12
CDR3aa: CASSGLANEQFF
CDR3nt: TGTGCCAGCAGTGGTCTAGCCAATGAGCAGTTCTTC

abundance: NA
d_gene: TRBD1
v_gene: TRBV9
j_gene: TRBJ1-4
len: 16
CDR3aa: CASSVGQGQGTEKLFF
CDR3nt: TGTGCCAGCAGCGTAGGGCAAGGACAGGGGACTGAAAAACTGTTTTTT

abundance: NA
d_gene: TRBD1
v_gene: TRBV5-1
j_gene: TRBJ2-5
len: 14
CDR3aa: CASSWGQGGETQYF
CDR3nt: TGCGCCAGCAGCTGGGGACAGGGGGGCGAGACCCAGTACTTC

abundance: NA
d_gene: TRBD1
v_gene: TRBV18
j_gene: TRBJ1-1
len: 17
CDR3aa: CASSPPPTGGRGTEAFF
CDR3nt: TGTGCCAGCTCACCACCACCGACAGGGGGACGCGGGACTGAAGCTTTCTTT

abundance: NA
d_gene: NA
v_gene: TRBV7-2
j_gene: TRBJ2-3
len: 15
CDR3aa: CASSRDGFGTDTQYF
CDR3nt: TGTGCCAGCAGCCGGGACGGTTTTGGCACAGATACGCAGTATTTT

abundance: NA
d_gene: NA
v_gene: TRBV7-6
j_gene: TRBJ2-7
len: 13
CDR3aa: CASSLERRREQYF
CDR3nt: TGTGCCAGCAGCTTAGAGAGGCGGCGCGAGCAGTACTTC